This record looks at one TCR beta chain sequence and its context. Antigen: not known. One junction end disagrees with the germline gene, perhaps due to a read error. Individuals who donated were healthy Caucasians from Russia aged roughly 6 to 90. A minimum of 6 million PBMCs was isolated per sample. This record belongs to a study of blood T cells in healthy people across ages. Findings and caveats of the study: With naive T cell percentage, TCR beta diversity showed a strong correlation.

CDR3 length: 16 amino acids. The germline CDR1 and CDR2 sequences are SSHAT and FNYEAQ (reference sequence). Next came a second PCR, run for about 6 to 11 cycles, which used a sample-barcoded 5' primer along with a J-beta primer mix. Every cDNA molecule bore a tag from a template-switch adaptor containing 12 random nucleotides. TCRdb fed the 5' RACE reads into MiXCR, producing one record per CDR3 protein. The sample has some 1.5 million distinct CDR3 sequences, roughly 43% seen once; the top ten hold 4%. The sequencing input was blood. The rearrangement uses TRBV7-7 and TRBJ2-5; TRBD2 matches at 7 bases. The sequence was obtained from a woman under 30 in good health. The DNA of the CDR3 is TGTGCTAGCAGCTCGTTCGCATCTAGCGGCGCAGAGACCCAGTACTTC. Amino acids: CASSSFASSGAETQYF.